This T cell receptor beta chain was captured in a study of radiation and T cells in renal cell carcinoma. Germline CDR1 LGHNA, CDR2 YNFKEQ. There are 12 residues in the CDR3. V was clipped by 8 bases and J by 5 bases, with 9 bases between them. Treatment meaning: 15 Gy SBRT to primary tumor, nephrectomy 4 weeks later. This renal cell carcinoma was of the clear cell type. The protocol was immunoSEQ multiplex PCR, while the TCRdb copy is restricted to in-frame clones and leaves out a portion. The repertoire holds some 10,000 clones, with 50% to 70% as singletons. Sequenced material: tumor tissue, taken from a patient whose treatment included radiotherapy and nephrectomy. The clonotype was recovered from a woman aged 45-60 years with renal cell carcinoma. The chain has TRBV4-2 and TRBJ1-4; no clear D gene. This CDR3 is CASGQVNEKLFF. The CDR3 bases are TGTGCCAGCGGGCAGGTCAATGAAAAACTGTTTTTT.